This passage covers 17 T cell receptor beta chains from one sample sequenced in a study of blood T cell repertoires in COVID-19. Some clones are missing from TCRdb's copy, which holds only in-frame ones; the method was immunoSEQ multiplex PCR. The sample yields some 68,000 clones, approximately 88% seen once. The sequenced material came from peripheral blood. These receptors were taken from a human donor in a cohort sampled during active COVID-19.

The CDR3 here is CASSLAGRGLYNEQFF. As DNA, the CDR3 is TGCGCCAGCAGCTTGGCCGGGAGGGGATTATACAATGAGCAGTTCTTC. This chain uses TRBV5-1 with TRBJ2-1; 8 nucleotides agree with TRBD2. CDR3 size: 16 residues. V dropped 0 bases and J dropped 4; count of bases not matched to a gene: 6. Germline loops: CDR1 SGHRS, CDR2 YFSETQ.

This clone has more than one count but fewer than ten. The rearrangement links TRBV2 to TRBJ1-4, with D unclear. Germline V gives CDR1 SNHLY, CDR2 FYNNEI. Trimming took off 8 bases at V and 0 bases at J, with 16 bases between the two ends. CDR3 size: 16 residues. Written as DNA, the CDR3 is TGTGCCAGCGCGGCGGCGTTAGTTGCAACTAATGAAAAACTGTTTTTT. Its protein product is CASAAALVATNEKLFF.

This clone was detected once. The V call is TRBV24-1, the J call TRBJ2-6; D is perhaps TRBD1 (5 bases). Germline assignment: CDR1 KGHDR and CDR2 SFDVKD. The CDR3 is made up of 17 amino acids. Trimming removed 3 bases from V and 0 bases from J, with 11 bases in between. The CDR3 DNA reads as TGTGCCACCAGTGATGCCCAGGGCCTCTCTGGGGCCAACGTCCTGACTTTC. Its protein product is CATSDAQGLSGANVLTF.

J is TRBJ1-4 and V is TRBV5-1, with 10 bases lining up with TRBD1. The CDR3 has 14 amino acids. The ends lost 3 bases at V and 8 bases at J; junction bases unmatched: 4. Germline lookup yields CDR1 SGHRS and CDR2 YFSETQ. DNA for the CDR3: TGCGCCAGCAGCTCGGGACAGGGGAACGAAAAACTGTTTTTT. This encodes CASSSGQGNEKLFF.

CDR3 coding DNA: TGTGCCAGCACAGGGGGCTCATTGAACACTGAAGCTTTCTTT. This gives the protein CASTGGSLNTEAFF. The chain employs TRBV28 and TRBJ1-1, with 8 positions matching TRBD1. Germline CDR1 and CDR2: MDHEN and SYDVKM. CDR3 length: 14 amino acids. The J segment lost 0 bases and the V segment lost 7 bases, leaving 4 bases of the junction unmatched.

The gene calls are TRBV7-9 and TRBJ2-7; D call uncertain. The V end lost 5 bases, the J end lost 5 bases, and 13 bases lay between the germline ends. The germline V gene has CDR1 SEHNR and CDR2 FQNEAQ (reference sequence). CDR3 length: 13 residues. DNA of the CDR3: TGTGCCAGCAGCCGTTACGTGGGCCACGAGCAGTACTTC. This encodes CASSRYVGHEQYF.

A few counts support this clone. The genes are TRBV4-3 and TRBJ2-1, with TRBD2 identical over 13 bases. The CDR3 totals 16 residues. V trimming: 1 base; J trimming: 6 bases; junction bases outside the gene matches: 3. Per germline, CDR1 LGHNA and CDR2 YSLEER. Here the CDR3 DNA reads TGCGCCAGCAGCCAAGGGGGACTAGCGGGGCGCAATGAGCAGTTCTTC. It encodes CASSQGGLAGRNEQFF.

The table lists this clone with a count of one. V usage is TRBV19 and J usage is TRBJ1-4, with 10 bases fitting TRBD1. Germline trimming cut 8 bases from V and 6 bases from J; bases unmatched to any gene: 3. The CDR3 runs 13 residues. From germline, CDR1 is LNHDA and CDR2 SQIVND (reference sequence). DNA for the CDR3: TGTGCCAGTGGGGACAGGGGAGATGAAAAACTGTTTTTT. Its protein is CASGDRGDEKLFF.

The rearrangement joins TRBV2 to TRBJ2-3; 10 nucleotides match TRBD2. J gave up 4 bases and V 6 bases, and 10 bases lay outside the gene matches. Germline V gene sequence: CDR1 SNHLY, CDR2 FYNNEI. This CDR3 region has 16 residues. CDR3 sequence reads: CASRYLAGVVADTQYF. DNA for the CDR3: TGTGCCAGCAGGTATCTAGCGGGGGTGGTGGCAGATACGCAGTATTTT.

This clone has just one count. The chain is built from TRBV5-5 and TRBJ1-5, with 8 bases that match TRBD1. V lost 4 bases and J lost 0; bases outside the gene matches: 3. The CDR3 loop spans 15 amino acids. Germline CDR1 reads SGHKS; CDR2 reads YYEKEE (reference sequence). The CDR3 DNA reads TGTGCCAGCAGCCTCAGGGGGCTTAGCAATCAGCCCCAGCATTTT. This gives the protein CASSLRGLSNQPQHF.

The chain employs TRBV28 and TRBJ2-3, with 9 bases that match TRBD1. The junction had 6 bases not matched to a gene; V was cut back by 3 bases and J by 5 bases. The CDR3 covers 15 residues. CDR1 is MDHEN, CDR2 SYDVKM, per germline. The CDR3 bases are TGTGCCAGCAGTTTGACAGGGGGAGGGGAAGATACGCAGTATTTT. Encoded protein: CASSLTGGGEDTQYF.

This chain joins TRBV7-2 and TRBJ2-5, with 8 positions matching TRBD2. Germline CDR1 SGHTA, CDR2 FQGNSA. V shed 6 bases and J 2 bases; nucleotides not matched to a gene: 11. This CDR3 is built from 16 residues. The CDR3: CASRTGGAVRQETQYF. CDR3 nucleotide sequence: TGTGCCAGCAGGACCGGGGGGGCCGTGAGGCAAGAGACCCAGTACTTC.

V usage is TRBV2 and J usage is TRBJ1-4; D may be TRBD1 (5 bases). Germline loops: CDR1 SNHLY, CDR2 FYNNEI. The V and J ends lost 6 bases and 8 bases respectively, with 13 bases between them. This CDR3 is 13 amino acids long. The CDR3 sequence is CASSQRNREKLFF. The CDR3, as DNA: TGTGCCAGCAGCCAACGGAACAGGGAAAAACTGTTTTTT.

The chain combines TRBV28 with TRBJ1-5; D is perhaps TRBD1 (6 bases). The ends were cut back, 7 bases at V and 4 bases at J, with 17 bases in the middle. This CDR3 has 15 residues. Per germline, CDR1 MDHEN and CDR2 SYDVKM. In nucleotides, the CDR3 is TGTGCCAGCATTAACACAGGACAGAAAAATCAGCCCCAGCATTTT. Translated: CASINTGQKNQPQHF. Full variable domain (outside the CDR3, taken from reference TRBV28 and TRBJ1-5): DVKVTQSSRYLVKRTGEKVFLECVQDMDHENMFWYRQDPGLGLRLIYFSYDVKMKEKGDIPEGYSVSREKKERFSLILESASTNQTSMYLCASINTGQKNQPQHFGDGTRLSIL.

The chain joins TRBV13 to TRBJ1-1; no clear D. Deletions cut 6 bases from V and 2 bases from J, with 7 bases between. The CDR3 has 12 amino acids. Per germline, CDR1 PRHDT and CDR2 FYEKMQ (reference sequence). The CDR3 nucleotides read TGTGCCAGCAGGAACAGAAACACTGAAGCTTTCTTT. This sequence encodes CASRNRNTEAFF.

The chain carries TRBV11-2 and TRBJ2-2; 10 nucleotides align to TRBD1. The CDR3 runs 16 residues. Germline CDR1 SGHAT, CDR2 FQNNGV. V was pared by 4 bases and J by 4 bases, with 6 bases of the junction left unmatched. The CDR3 loop is CASSSRQGAGTGELFF. In nucleotides, the CDR3 is TGTGCCAGCAGCTCTCGACAGGGGGCAGGCACCGGGGAGCTGTTTTTT.

V usage is TRBV29-1 and J usage is TRBJ2-3, with a weak D call TRBD1 (5 bases). The CDR3 length is 13 residues. The germline gives CDR1 SQVTM, CDR2 ANQGSEA. V was shortened by 4 bases and J by 0 bases, with 8 bases between the two germline ends. Written as DNA, the CDR3 is TGCAGCGTTGGACAGCATAGCACAGATACGCAGTATTTT. Its translation is CSVGQHSTDTQYF.